Listed below are T cell receptor beta chains from one sample, sequenced in a study of shared clonotypes between healthy human individuals. Clones were sequenced by immunoSEQ multiplex PCR, and TCRdb holds only the in-frame ones, with some missing. The sample contains 650,000 to 700,000 clones, roughly 87% of which appear only once. Sequencing input: memory CD8+ T cells from PBMCs. The receptors derive from a man younger than 35 in good health. Some clones in this sample may be carry-over from other donors' samples. CDR3s include the opening cysteine and the closing phenylalanine or tryptophan. Fields, in order: CDR3 protein, CDR3 DNA, V gene, clone size, D gene, J gene. A D gene is named only where the DNA matches it firmly. Part of the rows lack a size; the others show once, few, many or a class for expanded clones.

CDR3aa: CASSRQGATNEKLFF
CDR3nt: TGTGCCAGCAGCCGACAGGGGGCAACTAATGAAAAACTGTTTTTT
v_gene: TRBV6-1
abundance: few
d_gene: TRBD1
j_gene: TRBJ1-4

CDR3aa: CASSSVEGRLNYGYTF
CDR3nt: TGTGCCAGCAGCTCCGTCGAAGGCCGTTTAAACTATGGCTACACCTTC
v_gene: TRBV7-8
abundance: -
d_gene: -
j_gene: TRBJ1-2

CDR3aa: CASSIASRTGISNQPQHF
CDR3nt: TGTGCCAGTAGTATAGCCTCCCGGACAGGAATTAGCAATCAGCCCCAGCATTTT
v_gene: TRBV19
abundance: -
d_gene: TRBD1
j_gene: TRBJ1-5

CDR3aa: CASSYTDTQYF
CDR3nt: TGTGCCAGCAGCTACACAGATACGCAGTATTTT
v_gene: TRBV28
abundance: many
d_gene: -
j_gene: TRBJ2-3

CDR3aa: CASSRTSGPGELFF
CDR3nt: TGTGCCAGCAGCCGGACTAGCGGTCCCGGGGAGCTGTTTTTT
v_gene: TRBV13
abundance: once
d_gene: TRBD2
j_gene: TRBJ2-2

CDR3aa: CASSIDLWGGSSYNEQFF
CDR3nt: TGTGCCAGTAGTATAGATCTATGGGGAGGGAGCTCCTACAATGAGCAGTTCTTC
v_gene: TRBV19
abundance: -
d_gene: TRBD2
j_gene: TRBJ2-1

CDR3aa: CASYGLGTSGTYEQYF
CDR3nt: TGTGCCAGCTACGGGTTAGGGACTAGCGGTACCTACGAGCAGTACTTC
v_gene: TRBV2
abundance: -
d_gene: TRBD2
j_gene: TRBJ2-7

CDR3aa: CASRQRGSGETQYF
CDR3nt: TGTGCCAGCAGACAAAGGGGCTCGGGAGAGACCCAGTACTTC
v_gene: TRBV7-9
abundance: -
d_gene: -
j_gene: TRBJ2-5

CDR3aa: CASSYSQGENSYEQYF
CDR3nt: TGTGCCAGCAGTTACAGCCAGGGGGAGAACTCCTACGAGCAGTACTTC
v_gene: TRBV27
abundance: -
d_gene: TRBD1
j_gene: TRBJ2-7

CDR3aa: CASSLRERESQRGQYF
CDR3nt: TGTGCCAGCAGCTTGAGGGAGCGGGAGTCCCAGAGGGGGCAGTATTTT
v_gene: TRBV5-4
abundance: -
d_gene: TRBD2
j_gene: TRBJ2-3